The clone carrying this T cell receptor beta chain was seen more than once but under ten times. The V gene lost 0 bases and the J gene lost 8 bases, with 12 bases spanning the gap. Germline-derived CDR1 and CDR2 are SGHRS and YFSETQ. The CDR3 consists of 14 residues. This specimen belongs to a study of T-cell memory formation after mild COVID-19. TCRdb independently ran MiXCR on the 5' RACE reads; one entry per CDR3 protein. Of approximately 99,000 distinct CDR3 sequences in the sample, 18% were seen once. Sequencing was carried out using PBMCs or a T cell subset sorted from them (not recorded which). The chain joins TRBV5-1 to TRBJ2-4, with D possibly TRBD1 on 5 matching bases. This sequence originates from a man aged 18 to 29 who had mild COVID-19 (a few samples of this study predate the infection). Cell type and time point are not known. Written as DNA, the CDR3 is TGCGCCAGCAGCTTGGGACAGCTTCCGGACATTCAGTACTTC. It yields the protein CASSLGQLPDIQYF.